This T cell receptor beta chain was captured by sequencing in a study of blood T cell repertoires in COVID-19. As handled by the study authors: Estimation of nucleated cell counts relied on the amplification of reference gene primers. TCRdb keeps only in-frame clones here, not all; method: immunoSEQ multiplex PCR. The V and J calls and the clone size are those of that table, but D and trimming were determined from the DNA. Among about 96,000 clones listed, roughly 89% were seen once. From germline, CDR1 is MNHEY and CDR2 SVGAGI. Trimming shortened V by 6 bases and J by 3 bases, and 15 bases separated the two germline ends. The CDR3 totals 15 residues. This clone was counted a single time.

The receptor comes from a human donor with COVID-19, enrolled during active disease. The donor label of this sample is uncertain. The sample consisted of peripheral blood. This rearrangement joins TRBV6-5 to TRBJ1-5; no clear D. The CDR3 DNA follows: TGTGCCAGCAGCCCCCTTGGCGGGGACAATCAGCCCCAGCATTTT. It translates to CASSPLGGDNQPQHF.